These 21 T cell receptor beta chains originate from one sample sequenced in a study of control samples from healthy donors and cancer patients. Generated by immunoSEQ multiplex PCR, the TCRdb table keeps only in-frame clones and is missing some. Counted here are about 100,000 clones, about 90% occurring once; the ten biggest clones make up 18%. Sample: blood. Every receptor here comes from a woman aged 50 to 65 in good health.

The V and J genes are TRBV29-1 and TRBJ2-3; 11 nucleotides align to TRBD2. The CDR3 length is 15 residues. V was pared by 7 bases and J by 8 bases, with 14 bases of the junction left unmatched. Germline assignment: CDR1 SQVTM and CDR2 ANQGSEA. The CDR3 sequence: CSGRLAGRRSATQYF. The CDR3 DNA sequence: TGCAGCGGTCGACTAGCGGGAAGGAGGTCGGCTACGCAGTATTTT.

The chain employs TRBV2 and TRBJ2-7; maybe TRBD2 (6 bases). From germline, CDR1 is SNHLY and CDR2 FYNNEI. The V and J ends lost 6 bases and 5 bases respectively, with 23 bases between them. The CDR3 consists of 16 residues. The CDR3 DNA reads as TGTGCCAGCAGGGCTACTAGCTCGAGGCATGTCAACGAGCAGTACGTC. Its translation: CASRATSSRHVNEQYV.

The chain combines TRBV15 with TRBJ1-4, with D unclear. Per germline, CDR1 LNHNV and CDR2 YYDKDF (reference sequence). The length of the CDR3 is 14 residues. Trimming took 0 bases from V and 8 from J, leaving 10 bases between them. CDR3 loop: CATSREAFGEKLFF. CDR3 in DNA: TGTGCCACCAGCAGAGAGGCATTTGGAGAAAAACTGTTTTTT.

The chain links TRBV5-6 to TRBJ1-2; 7 bases agree with TRBD1. CDR3 length equals 16 residues. Germline CDR1 reads SGHDT; CDR2 reads YYEEEE. The trim removed 0 bases at V and 8 bases at J, leaving 13 bases unmatched. CDR3 in DNA: TGTGCCAGCAGCTTGGATTACGACAGGGTAGAAGGCGGCTACACCTTC. Translated, it gives CASSLDYDRVEGGYTF.

The genes are TRBV11-2 and TRBJ2-2; D tentatively reads TRBD1 or TRBD2 (5 bases each). Trimming removed 5 bases at V and 8 bases at J, with 21 bases between. The CDR3 loop spans 16 amino acids. From germline, CDR1 is SGHAT and CDR2 FQNNGV. CDR3 sequence (DNA): TGTGCCAGCAGCGCTCATTTCGGGACGACCCTGGGGGAGCTGTTTTTT. Protein sequence: CASSAHFGTTLGELFF.

The V call is TRBV12-5, the J call TRBJ1-5, with D possibly TRBD1 on 5 matching bases. Germline CDR1 is LGHNT and CDR2 is FRNRAP. The CDR3 is made up of 19 amino acids. Trimming removed 3 bases at V and 0 bases at J, with 21 bases between. CDR3 in DNA: TGTGCTAGTGGTTTCACCGCCACAGGCAGTATCCCTAGCAATCAGCCCCAGCATTTT. This translates into CASGFTATGSIPSNQPQHF.

The CDR3 protein is CASSPAGSLYEQYV. The DNA for the CDR3 is TGTGCCAGCAGCCCTGCCGGGAGCCTCTACGAGCAGTACGTC. This chain joins TRBV7-8 and TRBJ2-7; tentatively, D is TRBD2 (6 bases). The V end was cut by 5 bases, the J end by 3 bases, with 14 bases between. This CDR3 spans 14 amino acids. Germline CDR1 and CDR2: SGHVS and FQNEAQ.

V gene TRBV7-2 combines with J gene TRBJ2-5, with TRBD1 matching over 8 bases. Looked up from germline, CDR1 is SGHTA and CDR2 is FQGNSA. Germline trimming cut 5 bases from V and 4 bases from J; bases unmatched to any gene: 6. The CDR3 consists of 14 residues. The CDR3 DNA reads TGTGCCAGCAGCAGAAAACAGGGGGGAGAGACCCAGTACTTC. This encodes CASSRKQGGETQYF.

The gene calls are TRBV7-2 and TRBJ2-3; D is perhaps TRBD1 or TRBD2 (6 bases each). The CDR3 is made up of 16 amino acids. From germline, CDR1 is SGHTA and CDR2 FQGNSA. Trimming took 4 bases from V and 2 from J, leaving 16 bases between them. CDR3 protein: CASSSGGGIITDTQYF. The CDR3 coding sequence is TGTGCCAGCAGCTCCGGAGGGGGGATAATCACAGATACGCAGTATTTT. Based on the CDR3 plus reference TRBV7-2 and TRBJ2-3, the full variable domain is GAGVSQSPSNKVTEKGKDVELRCDPISGHTALYWYRQSLGQGLEFLIYFQGNSAPDKSGLPSDRFSAERTGGSVSTLTIQRTQQEDSAVYLCASSSGGGIITDTQYFGPGTRLTVL.

V gene TRBV12-3 or TRBV12-4 combines with J gene TRBJ2-7; D not certain. The CDR3 loop spans 12 amino acids. Between the trimmed V and J ends, which lost 1 base and 7 bases, there was a span of 8 bases. The CDR3 DNA sequence: TGTGCCAGCAGTTTAGGGTCTCGGGAGCAGTACTTC. Amino acids: CASSLGSREQYF.

Regarding this clone: The sample contains more than one DNA sequence encoding this CDR3. V is TRBV7-2 and J is TRBJ2-2; no reliable D call. Germline CDR1 is SGHTA and CDR2 is FQGNSA. CDR3 length: 14 amino acids. V was clipped by 3 bases and J by 1 base, with 6 bases between them. CDR3 loop: CASSLQRNTGELFF. For the CDR3, the DNA is TGTGCCAGCAGCTTGCAGCGGAACACCGGGGAGCTGTTTTTT.

The genes are TRBV7-2 and TRBJ2-5; D call uncertain. V was shortened by 3 bases and J by 2 bases, with 16 bases between the two germline ends. Germline values: CDR1 SGHTA, CDR2 FQGNSA. This CDR3 has 16 amino acids. CDR3 loop: CASSFFFAMGQETQYF. The CDR3 DNA reads as TGTGCCAGCAGCTTTTTCTTCGCGATGGGGCAAGAGACCCAGTACTTC.

The chain is built from TRBV7-8 and TRBJ2-6; D not certain. With 9 bases removed from V and 3 bases from J, the gap between germline ends came to 9 bases. This CDR3 is built from 13 residues. Germline loops: CDR1 SGHVS, CDR2 FQNEAQ. CDR3 sequence: CASLVNGANVLTF. In DNA form, the CDR3 reads TGTGCCAGTTTGGTGAATGGGGCCAACGTCCTGACTTTC.

V gene TRBV5-5 combines with J gene TRBJ2-2, with 9 positions matching TRBD1. The V and J ends lost 3 bases and 4 bases, in that order; junction bases with no gene match: 7. Germline loops: CDR1 SGHKS, CDR2 YYEKEE (reference sequence). The CDR3 covers 16 residues. CDR3 protein: CASSSPGQGLTGELFF. The CDR3 bases are TGTGCCAGCAGCTCACCGGGACAGGGCCTCACCGGGGAGCTGTTTTTT.

This clone was picked up a small number of times. The chain recombines TRBV6-2 or TRBV6-3 with TRBJ1-2, with D possibly TRBD1 on 6 matching bases. In germline, CDR1 is MNHEY, CDR2 SVGEGT. With 6 bases removed from V and 8 bases from J, the gap between germline ends came to 22 bases. The CDR3 sequence is 15 residues long. CDR3: CASSAPFGGRNGYTF. The CDR3 nucleotides are TGTGCCAGCAGCGCTCCCTTTGGGGGGCGGAACGGCTACACCTTC.

This clone was picked up a small number of times. The CDR3 loop reads CASSLLRPDNNEQFF. The CDR3 coding sequence is TGCGCCAGCAGCTTGCTACGGCCGGATAACAATGAGCAGTTCTTC. V is TRBV5-1 and J is TRBJ2-1; no clear D gene. With 1 base removed from V and 5 bases from J, the gap between germline ends came to 13 bases. The CDR3 extends over 15 amino acids. CDR1 and CDR2 from the germline V gene are SGHRS and YFSETQ.

This sequence joins TRBV5-4 and TRBJ1-2; a possible D gene is TRBD1 (5 bases). The V gene lost 3 bases and the J gene lost 3 bases, with 15 bases spanning the gap. The germline CDR1 and CDR2 sequences are SGHNT and YYREEE (reference sequence). This CDR3 has 15 amino acids. The CDR3 spells CASSSPGGIDYGYTF. CDR3 DNA: TGTGCCAGCAGCTCACCCGGGGGGATAGACTATGGCTACACCTTC.

The V and J genes are TRBV29-1 and TRBJ1-3; unclear D gene. Germline-derived CDR1 and CDR2 are SQVTM and ANQGSEA. The length of the CDR3 is 14 residues. Trimming left V 3 bases short and J 0 bases short, with 9 bases between. DNA for the CDR3: TGCAGCGTTGAGGGTGGAATCTCTGGAAACACCATATATTTT. It translates to CSVEGGISGNTIYF.

The V call is TRBV7-8, the J call TRBJ2-1; the D is unclear. This CDR3 contains 13 residues. Germline V gives CDR1 SGHVS, CDR2 FQNEAQ. Trimming pared 7 bases from V and 3 bases from J, leaving 10 bases between. This CDR3 reads CASTDQNYNEQFF. The CDR3 nucleotides read TGTGCCAGCACCGATCAAAACTACAATGAGCAGTTCTTC.

V and J are TRBV7-9 and TRBJ2-2; TRBD2 agrees at 8 bases. Germline loops: CDR1 SEHNR, CDR2 FQNEAQ (reference sequence). V lost 3 bases to trimming and J lost 4 bases; unmatched junction nucleotides: 4. The CDR3 is 15 residues long. CDR3 nucleotide sequence: TGTGCCAGCAGCTTCGGGAGCGGGAGCACCGGGGAGCTGTTTTTT. It is translated as CASSFGSGSTGELFF. The full variable domain, in which reference TRBV7-9 and TRBJ2-2 provide the parts outside the CDR3, is DTGVSQNPRHKITKRGQNVTFRCDPISEHNRLYWYRQTLGQGPEFLTYFQNEAQLEKSRLLSDRFSAERPKGSFSTLEIQRTEQGDSAMYLCASSFGSGSTGELFFGEGSRLTVL.

The rearrangement links TRBV6-2 or TRBV6-3 to TRBJ1-1; unclear D gene. The CDR3 runs 16 residues. CDR1 is MNHEY, CDR2 SVGEGT, per germline. V lost 0 bases to trimming and J lost 0 bases, with 11 bases between them. The CDR3 DNA is TGTGCCAGCAGTTACTCCCCGGCAGTCATGAACACTGAAGCTTTCTTT. Its protein is CASSYSPAVMNTEAFF.